These T cell receptor beta chains were read from a single sample in a study of CD8 T cells in ankylosing spondylitis. TCRdb reprocessed the 5' RACE reads via MiXCR and lists one record per CDR3 protein. This sample has 350,000 or so distinct CDR3 sequences, with approximately 8% found just once. Sequences were obtained from blood, either unsorted or a sorted T cell fraction (not recorded which). The receptors shown here come from a male donor with ankylosing spondylitis. CDR3s include the opening cysteine and the closing phenylalanine or tryptophan. Fields, in order: D gene, V gene, clone size, J gene, CDR3 DNA, CDR3 protein. D genes are given only for firm matches. Rows may omit the clone size; those that give it use once, few, many or a size class.

TRBD2,TRBV7-6,few,TRBJ2-1,TGTGCCAGCAGCTTAGCTAGCGGGGTAGGCTATGAGCAGTTCTTC,CASSLASGVGYEQFF
NA,TRBV29-1,many,TRBJ2-2,TGCAGCGTTGTAAAAGGGGGAGGGCCGACCGGGGAGCTGTTTTTT,CSVVKGGGPTGELFF
TRBD2,TRBV20-1,few,TRBJ2-5,TGCAGTGCTGGCCCTGGTAGCGGGAAGGAGACCCAGTACTTC,CSAGPGSGKETQYF
TRBD1,TRBV5-5,NA,TRBJ1-2,TGTGCCAGCAGCTACGACAGGGGTTGGCGACTTGGTGGCTACACCTTC,CASSYDRGWRLGGYTF
TRBD1,TRBV19,few,TRBJ2-1,TGTGCCAGTGGACAGGGTGTAATAAATGAGCAGTTCTTC,CASGQGVINEQFF
TRBD1,TRBV14,NA,TRBJ2-3,TGTGCCAGCAGCCAAGAAGATTGGGACAGAGACACAGATACGCAGTATTTT,CASSQEDWDRDTDTQYF
NA,TRBV12-5,NA,TRBJ1-5,TGTGCTAGTGCCCAGGAGGGTCAGCCCCAGCATTTT,CASAQEGQPQHF
NA,TRBV18,NA,TRBJ1-5,TGTGCCAGCTCAAATGGGGCCTATAATAGCAATCAGCCCCAGCATTTT,CASSNGAYNSNQPQHF
TRBD2,TRBV5-1,NA,TRBJ2-1,TGCGCCAGCAGCTTTGGTAGCGGGGCCAATGAGCAGTTCTTC,CASSFGSGANEQFF
NA,TRBV5-1,many,TRBJ2-3,TGCGCCAGCAGATCATCAGACCTAGTCCGGTATTTT,CASRSSDLVRYF
NA,TRBV20-1,NA,TRBJ2-1,TGCAGTGCCAGGACTACCAACCAGGAGCAGTTCTTC,CSARTTNQEQFF